A selection of T cell receptor beta chains follows, all from one sample in a study of blood T cell repertoires in COVID-19. TCRdb's copy holds only in-frame clones and misses some; the assay was immunoSEQ multiplex PCR. The repertoire consists of about 82,000 clones, with just under 85% occurring once and the leading ten covering under 20%. The sample comprised peripheral blood. Receptor source: an elderly man with active or convalescent COVID-19. Each CDR3 is given with its conserved first and last residue. Each record gives: V gene, J gene, D gene, clone size, CDR3 protein, CDR3 DNA. A D gene is named only where the DNA matches it firmly. Rows give clone size only sometimes, using once, few, many, or a class for an expanded clone.

V gene: TRBV5-1; J gene: TRBJ2-3; D gene: TRBD2; clone size: NA; CDR3 protein: CASSWTSEADTQYF; CDR3 DNA: TGCGCCAGCAGCTGGACTAGCGAAGCAGATACGCAGTATTTT
V gene: TRBV4-1; J gene: TRBJ2-1; D gene: TRBD2; clone size: once; CDR3 protein: CASSQTLAVSSYNEQFF; CDR3 DNA: TGCGCCAGCAGCCAAACTCTAGCGGTGAGCTCCTACAATGAGCAGTTCTTC
V gene: TRBV19; J gene: TRBJ2-6; D gene: NA; clone size: NA; CDR3 protein: CASSTVPGANVLTF; CDR3 DNA: TGTGCCAGTTCGACAGTCCCTGGGGCCAACGTCCTGACTTTC
V gene: TRBV6-2/TRBV6-3; J gene: TRBJ1-1; D gene: TRBD1; clone size: NA; CDR3 protein: CASSYTYRGPDTEAFF; CDR3 DNA: TGTGCCAGCAGTTATACTTACAGGGGGCCGGACACTGAAGCTTTCTTT
V gene: TRBV29-1; J gene: TRBJ1-4; D gene: NA; clone size: NA; CDR3 protein: CSAAAGVNEKLFF; CDR3 DNA: TGCAGCGCCGCGGCAGGGGTTAATGAAAAACTGTTTTTT
V gene: TRBV6-6; J gene: TRBJ2-1; D gene: NA; clone size: once; CDR3 protein: CASKRSRASEREQFF; CDR3 DNA: TGTGCCAGCAAGCGGAGTAGGGCTAGCGAGCGGGAGCAGTTCTTC
V gene: TRBV2; J gene: TRBJ1-5; D gene: TRBD1; clone size: few; CDR3 protein: CASSEGAGGNQPQHF; CDR3 DNA: TGTGCCAGCAGTGAAGGGGCAGGGGGGAATCAGCCCCAGCATTTT
V gene: TRBV28; J gene: TRBJ1-1; D gene: TRBD1; clone size: few; CDR3 protein: CASRYPGTVEAFF; CDR3 DNA: TGTGCCAGCAGGTATCCCGGGACAGTTGAAGCTTTCTTT
V gene: TRBV6-5; J gene: TRBJ1-1; D gene: NA; clone size: few; CDR3 protein: CASSYNRNTEAFF; CDR3 DNA: TGTGCCAGCAGTTATAACAGGAACACTGAAGCTTTCTTT
V gene: TRBV9; J gene: TRBJ2-1; D gene: TRBD2; clone size: NA; CDR3 protein: CASSVRAGGVYNEQFF; CDR3 DNA: TGTGCCAGCAGCGTAAGAGCGGGGGGAGTCTACAATGAGCAGTTCTTC
V gene: TRBV7-2; J gene: TRBJ1-5; D gene: TRBD1; clone size: NA; CDR3 protein: CASSLVVGDSQPQHF; CDR3 DNA: TGTGCCAGCAGCTTAGTGGTTGGGGACAGTCAGCCCCAGCATTTT
V gene: TRBV6-6; J gene: TRBJ2-5; D gene: NA; clone size: NA; CDR3 protein: CASSYSQGKGETQYF; CDR3 DNA: TGTGCCAGCAGTTACTCTCAGGGGAAGGGAGAGACCCAGTACTTC
V gene: TRBV19; J gene: TRBJ2-5; D gene: TRBD1; clone size: NA; CDR3 protein: CASSIGTGDLGTQYF; CDR3 DNA: TGTGCCAGTAGTATCGGGACAGGGGACCTAGGGACCCAGTACTTC
V gene: TRBV7-9; J gene: TRBJ2-2; D gene: TRBD1; clone size: NA; CDR3 protein: CASSLTWDSSTGELFF; CDR3 DNA: TGTGCCAGCAGCTTAACCTGGGACAGCTCAACCGGGGAGCTGTTTTTT
V gene: TRBV24-1; J gene: TRBJ1-2; D gene: NA; clone size: NA; CDR3 protein: CATSDPTGSHYGYTF; CDR3 DNA: TGTGCCACCAGTGACCCGACAGGATCCCACTATGGCTACACCTTC
V gene: TRBV21-1; J gene: TRBJ2-5; D gene: NA; clone size: NA; CDR3 protein: CASSYLPGQQETQYF; CDR3 DNA: TGTGCCAGCAGCTATCTTCCGGGACAGCAAGAGACCCAGTACTTC
V gene: TRBV3-1/TRBV3-2; J gene: TRBJ2-2; D gene: TRBD1; clone size: NA; CDR3 protein: CASSQFIPGQGDAGELFF; CDR3 DNA: TGTGCCAGCAGCCAATTTATCCCGGGACAGGGGGATGCCGGGGAGCTGTTTTTT
V gene: TRBV7-8; J gene: TRBJ1-6; D gene: NA; clone size: NA; CDR3 protein: CASSLGLVDSPLHF; CDR3 DNA: TGTGCCAGCAGCTTAGGCTTAGTGGATTCACCCCTCCACTTT
V gene: TRBV5-1; J gene: TRBJ2-2; D gene: TRBD1; clone size: NA; CDR3 protein: CASSSQGAMAGELFF; CDR3 DNA: TGCGCCAGCAGCTCACAGGGGGCGATGGCCGGGGAGCTGTTTTTT
V gene: TRBV14; J gene: TRBJ1-2; D gene: NA; clone size: NA; CDR3 protein: CASSPRDIRLYGYTF; CDR3 DNA: TGTGCCAGCAGCCCCCGGGACATACGCCTATATGGCTACACCTTC
V gene: TRBV24-1; J gene: TRBJ2-5; D gene: TRBD2; clone size: few; CDR3 protein: CATSDPRGERGLLETQYF; CDR3 DNA: TGTGCCACCAGTGATCCCCGGGGGGAGCGGGGACTACTAGAGACCCAGTACTTC
V gene: TRBV18; J gene: TRBJ2-3; D gene: NA; clone size: NA; CDR3 protein: CASSPITLSFPGTDTQYF; CDR3 DNA: TGTGCCAGCTCACCTATCACCCTCTCCTTTCCGGGCACAGATACGCAGTATTTT
V gene: TRBV19; J gene: TRBJ2-3; D gene: NA; clone size: NA; CDR3 protein: CASTQTGVTDTQYF; CDR3 DNA: TGTGCCAGTACCCAGACGGGGGTTACAGATACGCAGTATTTT
V gene: TRBV5-1; J gene: TRBJ1-3; D gene: NA; clone size: NA; CDR3 protein: CASSLDSSGNTIYF; CDR3 DNA: TGCGCCAGCAGCTTGGACAGCTCTGGAAACACCATATATTTT
V gene: TRBV5-4; J gene: TRBJ1-1; D gene: NA; clone size: NA; CDR3 protein: CASSGHPGGDTEAFF; CDR3 DNA: TGTGCCAGCAGTGGACATCCAGGCGGGGACACTGAAGCTTTCTTT
V gene: TRBV4-1; J gene: TRBJ2-6; D gene: NA; clone size: NA; CDR3 protein: CASSPSRTGANVLTF; CDR3 DNA: TGCGCCAGCAGTCCGTCGAGAACTGGGGCCAACGTCCTGACTTTC
V gene: TRBV7-2; J gene: TRBJ2-1; D gene: TRBD2; clone size: NA; CDR3 protein: CASSKGLAGIEQFF; CDR3 DNA: TGTGCCAGCAGCAAAGGACTAGCGGGCATTGAGCAGTTCTTC
V gene: TRBV6-5; J gene: TRBJ1-1; D gene: NA; clone size: NA; CDR3 protein: CASSYSRSSSTEAFF; CDR3 DNA: TGTGCCAGCAGTTACTCGAGGAGTTCGAGTACTGAAGCTTTCTTT
V gene: TRBV6-2/TRBV6-3; J gene: TRBJ2-3; D gene: TRBD2; clone size: NA; CDR3 protein: CASSATGTSGRRGSDTQYF; CDR3 DNA: TGTGCCAGCAGTGCAACAGGGACTAGCGGGAGGAGGGGGTCAGATACGCAGTATTTT